These 10 T cell receptor beta chains were all obtained from the same sample, sequenced in a study of blood T cell repertoires in COVID-19. The protocol was immunoSEQ multiplex PCR, while the TCRdb copy is restricted to in-frame clones and leaves out a portion. Of fewer than 50,000 clones in the sample, roughly 84% are singletons; the top ten hold 30% to 35%. Sequencing used peripheral blood. The receptors here all came from a man between 65 and 85 years old with active COVID-19.

V is TRBV7-9 and J is TRBJ2-2, with 8 bases matching TRBD1. CDR3 length: 14 residues. J was trimmed by 3 bases and V by 6 bases; bases with no gene match: 3. Germline CDR1 is SEHNR and CDR2 is FQNEAQ (reference sequence). The CDR3 nucleotides are TGTGCCAGCAGGACAGGGGTGGACACCGGGGAGCTGTTTTTT. It is translated as CASRTGVDTGELFF.

For the CDR3, the DNA is TGTGCCAGCAGCTCCTTGACAGGGACCAATAATTCACCCCTCCACTTT. It encodes CASSSLTGTNNSPLHF. V and J are TRBV5-6 and TRBJ1-6; 7 nucleotides match TRBD1. Germline CDR1 reads SGHDT; CDR2 reads YYEEEE. CDR3 length: 16 amino acids. Losses at the gene ends were 3 bases for V and 5 bases for J; bases not matched to a gene: 8.

The chain carries TRBV7-2 and TRBJ2-7; TRBD1 agrees at 10 bases. With 5 bases clipped from V and 4 bases from J, the junction kept 5 bases outside the gene matches. The CDR3 spans 14 residues. Per the germline V gene, CDR1 is SGHTA and CDR2 is FQGNSA. CDR3 loop: CASSARDRGYEQYF. The CDR3 DNA sequence: TGTGCCAGCAGCGCGCGGGACAGGGGATACGAGCAGTACTTC.

The chain uses TRBV19 and TRBJ1-5; 9 bases match TRBD1. The CDR3 spans 16 residues. J lost 2 bases, V lost 6 bases, and 8 bases had no gene match. The V gene's germline CDR1 is LNHDA and CDR2 SQIVND (reference sequence). CDR3 residues: CASRWGTGPGNQPQHF. CDR3 nucleotides: TGTGCCAGTAGATGGGGGACAGGGCCGGGCAATCAGCCCCAGCATTTT. The whole variable domain, filled in from reference TRBV19 and TRBJ1-5, reads DGGITQSPKYLFRKEGQNVTLSCEQNLNHDAMYWYRQDPGQGLRLIYYSQIVNDFQKGDIAEGYSVSREKKESFPLTVTSAQKNPTAFYLCASRWGTGPGNQPQHFGDGTRLSIL.

V and J are TRBV4-2 and TRBJ2-3; the D gene is possibly TRBD2 (6 bases). This CDR3 contains 15 residues. Trimming removed 4 bases at V and 2 bases at J, with 13 bases between. The germline V gene encodes CDR1 LGHNA and CDR2 YNFKEQ. This chain's CDR3 is CASSPRDSNTDTQYF. The CDR3 coding sequence is TGTGCCAGCAGCCCACGGGACTCTAACACAGATACGCAGTATTTT.

This clone came up a few times. The gene calls are TRBV13 and TRBJ2-1; 10 nucleotides line up with TRBD1. V dropped 3 bases and J dropped 5; count of bases not matched to a gene: 10. Looked up from germline, CDR1 is PRHDT and CDR2 is FYEKMQ (reference sequence). The CDR3 consists of 17 residues. CDR3 amino acids: CASSFPGGQGDHNEQFF. The CDR3 DNA sequence: TGTGCCAGCAGCTTCCCGGGCGGACAGGGGGACCACAATGAGCAGTTCTTC.

The chain uses TRBV5-1 and TRBJ1-4; 7 nucleotides match TRBD1. The CDR3 is 17 residues long. CDR1 SGHRS and CDR2 YFSETQ come from the germline V gene. V lost 1 base and J lost 0; bases outside the gene matches: 6. CDR3 loop: CASSLSTGPATNEKLFF. The CDR3 nucleotides read TGCGCCAGCAGCTTGTCGACAGGGCCCGCAACTAATGAAAAACTGTTTTTT.

With regard to this clone: One end of the junction fails to match germline, which may point to a read error. V is TRBV30 and J is TRBJ2-2; possible D gene TRBD2, 6 bases. The CDR3 loop spans 13 amino acids. Germline CDR1 and CDR2: GTSNPN and SVGIG (reference sequence). CDR3 in DNA: TGTGCCCGGAGAGGGCTAGCGTCCGGGGAGCTGTTTTTT. This encodes CARRGLASGELFF.

The chain joins TRBV18 to TRBJ2-2; TRBD2 aligns across 14 bases. Germline V gene sequence: CDR1 KGHSH, CDR2 LQKENI. This CDR3 region has 18 residues. V trimming: 3 bases; J trimming: 5 bases; junction bases outside the gene matches: 8. The CDR3 protein is CASSPRGLAGAQTGELFF. CDR3 nucleotides: TGTGCCAGCTCACCGCGGGGACTAGCGGGAGCGCAGACCGGGGAGCTGTTTTTT.

The rearrangement uses TRBV21-1 and TRBJ2-1; the table's D call, TRBD2, has no DNA check behind it. TRBV21-1 is a listed pseudogene. The CDR3 covers 19 residues. CDR3 nucleotides: TGTGCCAGCAGCAAATTAAGTGCTTGGGCGGGGGGCCTGTGGAATGAGCAGTTCTTC. Protein sequence: CASSKLSAWAGGLWNEQFF.